This is a list of T cell receptor beta chains from one sample in a study of blood T cell repertoires in COVID-19. Profiling relied on immunoSEQ multiplex PCR, and the TCRdb table lists in-frame clones only, not all of them. The top ten clones hold around 12% of a sample with roughly 190,000 clones, under 80% of them seen once. Sequenced material: peripheral blood. These receptors came from a woman between 45 and 65 years old with acute or convalescent COVID-19. Each CDR3 is given with its conserved first and last residue. D genes are given only for firm matches. Only part of the rows carry a size: once, few, many, or a class if the clone is expanded.

TRBD1	TRBV25-1	TRBJ2-3	.	CASSKGARDTQYF	TGTGCCAGCAGTAAGGGGGCGCGGGATACGCAGTATTTT
TRBD1	TRBV6-1	TRBJ1-2	.	CASSEETGGQSHGYTF	TGTGCCAGCAGTGAGGAGACAGGGGGCCAATCTCATGGCTACACCTTC
.	TRBV11-2	TRBJ2-1	.	CASSFAGNEQFF	TGTGCCAGCAGCTTCGCGGGAAATGAGCAGTTCTTC
.	TRBV27	TRBJ2-2	.	CASSLGEIGELFF	TGTGCCAGCAGTTTAGGGGAGATCGGGGAGCTGTTTTTT
.	TRBV6-5	TRBJ1-6	.	CASSRGREGPLHF	TGTGCCAGCAGCCGGGGTCGAGAGGGACCCCTCCACTTT
TRBD2	TRBV10-3	TRBJ2-2	.	CAIRGGLAGTGELFF	TGTGCCATCAGAGGGGGACTAGCGGGGACCGGGGAGCTGTTTTTT
.	TRBV19	TRBJ1-2	.	CASSNAGLYGYTF	TGTGCCAGTAGTAACGCAGGGCTCTATGGCTACACCTTC
TRBD1	TRBV28	TRBJ1-2	.	CASSPRTGGVRFGYTF	TGTGCCAGCAGTCCTCGGACAGGGGGCGTTAGATTTGGCTACACCTTC
.	TRBV7-2	TRBJ2-2	.	CASSLGFAEGGNGELFF	TGTGCCAGCAGCTTAGGGTTTGCGGAAGGAGGGAACGGGGAGCTGTTTTTT
TRBD1	TRBV10-3	TRBJ2-7	few	CAISEGDSELYEQYF	TGTGCCATCAGTGAGGGGGACAGCGAATTGTACGAGCAGTACTTC
.	TRBV7-2	TRBJ2-6	few	CASSSYGTGSGANVLTF	TGTGCCAGCAGCTCATACGGTACGGGGTCTGGGGCCAACGTCCTGACTTTC
.	TRBV3-1/TRBV3-2	TRBJ1-5	once	CASSQWDTNQPQHF	TGTGCCAGCAGCCAATGGGACACAAATCAGCCCCAGCATTTT
.	TRBV19	TRBJ2-2	.	CASTPFLDRLNTGELFF	TGTGCCAGTACCCCCTTTCTCGACAGGTTGAACACCGGGGAGCTGTTTTTT
.	TRBV5-5	TRBJ1-1	.	CASSSKGQLEAFF	TGTGCCAGCAGCTCAAAAGGACAGCTTGAAGCTTTCTTT
.	TRBV6-5	TRBJ1-1	.	CASSYSRQGYTEAFF	TGTGCCAGCAGTTACTCGAGGCAGGGCTACACTGAAGCTTTCTTT
.	TRBV19	TRBJ1-5	.	CASSHPGGAGSMAQHF	TGTGCCAGTAGCCATCCCGGGGGGGCAGGATCTATGGCCCAGCATTTT
TRBD1	TRBV28	TRBJ1-1	.	CASSPGTGRDTEAFF	TGTGCCAGCAGTCCTGGGACAGGTCGAGACACTGAAGCTTTCTTT
TRBD2	TRBV10-1	TRBJ2-2	.	CASSPPGLAANTGELFF	TGCGCCAGCAGCCCTCCGGGACTAGCGGCCAACACCGGGGAGCTGTTTTTT
.	TRBV3-1/TRBV3-2	TRBJ1-2	.	CASSQVQGNYGYTF	TGTGCCAGCAGCCAAGTACAGGGAAACTATGGCTACACCTTC
TRBD1	TRBV19	TRBJ1-2	.	CASSTRTGSYGYTF	TGTGCCAGTAGTACCCGGACAGGGAGCTATGGCTACACCTTC
.	TRBV5-4	TRBJ1-2	.	CASSLDQGTNYGYTF	TGTGCCAGCAGCTTGGACCAGGGCACCAACTATGGCTACACCTTC
TRBD1	TRBV4-3	TRBJ2-3	.	CASSQWTGGPGTDTQYF	TGCGCCAGCAGCCAATGGACAGGGGGCCCGGGCACAGATACGCAGTATTTT